This entry concerns a single T cell receptor beta chain. Its target antigen remains unknown. No qualities accompany the bases; no much larger clone lies one base away. These data are taken from a study of cytomegalovirus exposure and HLA in healthy donors (dated by TCRdb to 2016 to 2017). Some background on the complete study: According to an earlier analysis of 587 of the donors, 150 million to 200 million T cells yielded roughly 110 million unique TCR beta sequences and approximately 300 Gb of sequence data. The study aimed to test whether cataloging public T cell receptors could reveal signatures of past pathogen exposure. Among 398 genotyped donors of the cohort, an average of approximately 240,000 unique TCR beta nucleotide sequences were sequenced per donor, roughly 20% of them non-productive. The number of donors typed differed by locus, with about 629-630 for A, B, C, DRB1 and DQB1, more than 500 for DQA1, approximately 580 for DPA1, and around 430 for DPB1. Class I and class II HLA loci were covered by the typing at four-digit resolution. To predict cytomegalovirus infection status, the study brought together high-throughput TCR immunosequencing, statistical association of individual TCRs with disease status, and machine learning. To decide whether each TCR beta V gene segment behaved as functional or pseudogenic, an earlier analysis of approximately 590 of the donors relied on high-throughput TCR beta sequencing. All discovery cohort repertoires had been generated using a single sequencing platform. In addition to the first cohort of around 670 subjects, a separate validation cohort of some 120 different subjects was used. A later analysis re-examined previously published TCR beta repertoires from more than 550 donors and added high-resolution HLA genotyping to investigate patterns of TCR occurrence. Using immunosequencing, the study profiled T cell repertoires from 666 subjects and related those repertoires to cytomegalovirus serostatus. Rather than drawing on any new phenotypic data, the later analysis identified candidate immune exposures from TCR beta sequences and the way those sequences occurred across donors. In a later genetic analysis, genome-wide SNP genotypes for about 55% of the roughly 700 donors were used, and that subset was treated as a discovery cohort. Among the roughly 430 genotyped donors, around 81% belonged to the genetic ancestry cluster associated with self-reported Caucasian donors. Donor age, sex, ethnicity and CMV serostatus were compiled together with the repertoire data. An early release covering roughly 640 HLA-typed donors comprised around 300 gigabases of sequencing data and around 85 million unique TCR sequences. About five DR-DQ haplotypes were treated as single units for association and clustering because of strong linkage in the cohort.

The cohort comprised some 730 healthy bone marrow donors. At the time of sampling, every cohort member was nominally healthy, though immune exposures that went unrecorded were likely present. The donor tested CMV seronegative, placing the donor among the 350 or so seronegative members of the cohort. A peripheral blood sample was provided by each donor, and peripheral blood mononuclear cells were used for TCR beta sequencing. The Qiagen DNeasy Blood Extraction Kit was used to extract genomic DNA from the blood cell samples. Here is what the overall study found, with its caveats: A later analysis found that TCR association rates varied across HLA loci, with DRB1 alleles showing the most associated TCRs and HLA-C alleles the fewest. In a later analysis, most CMV-associated TCR beta chains were found to appear HLA-restricted, with HLA associations seemingly driven largely by CMV exposure. An association between a missense DCLRE1C variant and V-gene and J-gene trimming of TCR beta chains was found in a later genetic analysis and replicated in an independent cohort. Some IMGT-functional V segments, including TRBV6-2 and TRBV6-3, could not be distinguished by the 87-base-pair reads and were therefore excluded. The authors suggested that the approach could potentially be extended to other disease states and immunological phenotypes. In a later analysis, HLA-associated TCR beta chains were found to be more clonally expanded and to have lower generation probabilities than equally common non-associated chains. For the cohort, immune exposure information was limited to CMV serostatus. While some public TCRs were present in many individuals, most TCR sequences turned up only very rarely across donors. Presence/absence analyses assumed roughly uniform sequencing depth across donors, an assumption that may not hold. In both the original and validation cohorts, the classifier was reported to diagnose cytomegalovirus status with high specificity and sensitivity. The cohort was sequenced for TCR beta chains only, and without alpha or paired-chain data the features that could be detected were limited. The sequencing pipeline was judged likely to have produced a cluster of highly shared sequence variants as a technical artifact. Because counts were too low, around 17 rarely observed V segments, including chromosome 9 orphons, were left out of the earlier analysis of 500 to 650 of the donors. According to a later genetic analysis, donors in an Asian-associated ancestry cluster had fewer N-insertions in productive TCRs than the approximately 630-donor mean. In vitro tests confirmed that three of the cytomegalovirus-associated TCR beta chains recognize cytomegalovirus antigens. Because HLA typing was missing for some donors at each locus, association tests included only the typed subset. The study listed 150 to 200 TCR beta chains as associated with cytomegalovirus. A further reported finding was that TCR beta sequences accurately predicted the HLA-A and HLA-B alleles for most subjects in the first cohort. Several of the top co-occurrence clusters appeared to be linked to parvovirus B19, influenza, CMV and Epstein-Barr virus, according to a later analysis. A later analysis associated about 18,000 TCR beta sequences with specific HLA alleles at a false discovery rate of 0.05. Strong co-occurrence of HLA alleles, especially DR and DQ, made assigning TCR associations to individual alleles difficult. In an earlier analysis of around 500 of the donors, most TCR beta V segments appeared in productive rearrangements about 87% or about 30% of the time, broadly matching IMGT annotations. Linkage disequilibrium might explain the correlated functional status among segregating V segments, but an unknown experimental factor could not be excluded.

The CDR3 numbers 17 residues from cysteine through phenylalanine. Here the CDR3 DNA is all that survives: 51 bases in frame from base 1. Relative to germline, V is missing 4 bases and J is missing 2 bases, with 11 bases of the junction outside any gene match. CDR1 and CDR2 were assigned from the germline V gene as MNHNS and SASEGT. Library generation was performed with the immunoSEQ multiplex PCR assay. For the multiplex PCR, a mixture combining 60 forward primers for TCR Vbeta segments and 13 reverse primers for TCR Jbeta segments was used. The CDR3 region of rearranged TCR beta genes was amplified from genomic DNA by a multiplex PCR assay. The Illumina HiSeq System was used to sequence the amplified TCR beta libraries as 87-base-pair reads. As for the original processing: A later analysis tallied some 79 million unique TCR beta chains across the approximately 670 repertoires, and approximately 11 million of those chains were shared by two or more donors. Raw reads were error-corrected and collapsed into unique sequences by a nearest-neighbor algorithm in which closely related sequences were merged to remove PCR and sequencing errors. CDR3 sequences were aligned to IMGT reference sequences to assign V, D and J gene segments. For a sequence to be retained, at least a six-nucleotide match to both a V gene segment and a J gene segment was required. A rearrangement counted as productive if the CDR3 had no stop codons and remained in frame with V and J, and every other rearrangement counted as non-productive. Following IMGT convention, CDR3 was defined as the stretch from the second conserved V-encoded cysteine up to the conserved J-encoded phenylalanine. Sequences without an unambiguous match to a single V gene segment were excluded from the earlier analysis of almost 600 of the donors. An earlier analysis of approximately 590 of the donors called V segments functional above 56.7% productive rearrangements and segregating when the between-donor standard deviation exceeded 5%. To diagnose cytomegalovirus status from the catalog of TCR beta chain sequences, a statistical classification framework was built. V and J gene assignment, in a later analysis, came from comparing TCR nucleotide sequences with IMGT/GENE-DB human TR gene sequences. In a later analysis, CDR3 sequences and most-parsimonious VDJ recombination scenarios were assigned using the TCRdist pipeline. A later analysis defined each TCR beta chain by its CDR3 amino acid sequence plus V-gene family, and excluded reads lacking a unique V-gene family. As a way to deal with suspected cross-contamination and a sequencing artifact, a later analysis dropped hundreds of nucleotide sequences that were highly shared and had low generation probability. In a later analysis, a clonal expansion index for each public chain was calculated from normalized within-repertoire ranks of inferred template counts. In a later analysis, generation probabilities were computed using a VDJ recombination model fitted to out-of-frame rearrangements, and the results were checked against IGoR. A later analysis scored TCR-TCR, TCR-HLA and TCR-CMV co-occurrence with hypergeometric tests, applying a repertoire-size bias correction to TCR pairs. False discovery rates were estimated in a later analysis by permuting HLA or CMV assignments 20 times. In a later analysis, co-occurring TCRs were grouped using DBSCAN, with TCRdist sequence similarity added in when clustering inside HLA-allele-positive subsets. Repertoires with fewer than 30,000 or more than 120,000 public chains were left out of co-occurrence clustering, as were about five repertoires with anomalous nucleotide sharing. The table comes from immuneACCESS by way of TCRdb, which keeps in-frame sequences with V and J called. Part of the clones is missing from these tables; in studies checked, under half for an unresolved V gene and the rest for unknown reasons. The V and J calls and clone size are taken from that table; D and trimming were inferred from the DNA. The sample records 150,000 to 200,000 clones, around 77% of which are singletons. The top ten clonotypes cover approximately 1.8% of the sample.

Specimen: PBMCs. The sequence is built from TRBV6-1 and TRBJ2-3; 8 central nucleotides agree with TRBD2. The receptor was isolated from a woman in her 30s in good health and CMV-seronegative. The CDR3 in this case is CASSGAGAFPTTDTQYF. The DNA is TGTGCCAGCAGTGGAGCGGGAGCTTTCCCTACCACAGATACGCAGTATTTT.